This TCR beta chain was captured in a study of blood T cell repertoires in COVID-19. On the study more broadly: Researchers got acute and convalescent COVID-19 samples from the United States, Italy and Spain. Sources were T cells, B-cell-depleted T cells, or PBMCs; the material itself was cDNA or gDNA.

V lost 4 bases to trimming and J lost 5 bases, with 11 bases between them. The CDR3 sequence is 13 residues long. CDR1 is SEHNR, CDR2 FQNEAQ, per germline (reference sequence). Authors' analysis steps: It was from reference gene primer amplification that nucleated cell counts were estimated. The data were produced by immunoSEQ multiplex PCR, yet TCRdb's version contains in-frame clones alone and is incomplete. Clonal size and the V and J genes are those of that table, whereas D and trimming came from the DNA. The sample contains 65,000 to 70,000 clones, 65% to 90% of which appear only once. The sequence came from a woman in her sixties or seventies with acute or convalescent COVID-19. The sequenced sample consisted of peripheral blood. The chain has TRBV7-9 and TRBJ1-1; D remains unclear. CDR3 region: CASSSWAGTEAFF. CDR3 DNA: TGTGCCAGCAGCTCTTGGGCTGGTACTGAAGCTTTCTTT. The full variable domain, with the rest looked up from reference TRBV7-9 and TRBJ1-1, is DTGVSQNPRHKITKRGQNVTFRCDPISEHNRLYWYRQTLGQGPEFLTYFQNEAQLEKSRLLSDRFSAERPKGSFSTLEIQRTEQGDSAMYLCASSSWAGTEAFFGQGTRLTVV.